This T cell receptor beta chain stems from a study of shared clonotypes between healthy human individuals. The repertoire was sequenced with immunoSEQ multiplex PCR; TCRdb's copy has only in-frame clones and lacks some. The data show about 2.1 million clones, with 93% seen just once and under 2% held by the top ten. A word on this clone: Its specificity is unknown.

V was shortened by 0 bases and J by 4 bases, with 12 bases between the two germline ends. The CDR3 contains 15 residues. CDR1 and CDR2 (germline): MNHNS, SASEGT. Terminally differentiated effector memory CD45RA+ cells were excluded by CCR7 positive selection of CD45RO-negative cells. General observations from the study: In the sorted subsets, rarefaction showed sequencing was incomplete despite large depth. Researchers found naive subsets generally carried larger estimated richness than memory subsets. Apart from blood, nothing was sampled; tissue repertoires likely differ.

The sequence derives from a man younger than 35 in good health. Some clones in this sample may be carry-over from other donors' samples. This rearrangement joins TRBV6-1 to TRBJ1-1, with no clear D. Sequencing used naive CD8+ T cells from PBMCs. The DNA for the CDR3 is TGTGCCAGCAGTGAAGCCCGCTCCCGTCTCACTGAAGCTTTCTTT. Encoded protein: CASSEARSRLTEAFF.